These 29 T cell receptor beta chains were all obtained from the same sample, sequenced in a study of blood T cells in healthy people across ages. The second PCR ran roughly 7 to 12 cycles with a sample-barcoded 5' primer and J-beta primers. Using its own MiXCR run on the 5' RACE reads, TCRdb lists one record per CDR3 protein. The sample has about 970,000 distinct CDR3 sequences; roughly 51% are singletons. What was sequenced was blood. All receptors come from an older woman in good health.

The chain recombines TRBV9 with TRBJ2-1; D gene unclear. CDR1 is SGDLS and CDR2 is YYNGEE in the germline V gene. The V gene lost 0 bases and the J gene lost 10 bases, with 11 bases spanning the gap. CDR3 length: 13 amino acids. The CDR3 here is CASSVEHSYEQFF. CDR3 sequence (DNA): TGTGCCAGCAGCGTAGAACACTCCTACGAGCAGTTCTTC.

The chain joins TRBV15 to TRBJ2-1; 10 bases fit TRBD2. The V gene's germline CDR1 is LNHNV and CDR2 YYDKDF (reference sequence). J was trimmed by 7 bases and V by 0 bases; bases with no gene match: 6. This CDR3 has 16 amino acids. The CDR3 sequence is CATSRDLTSGSNEQFF. The CDR3 nucleotides read TGTGCCACCAGCAGAGATCTGACTAGCGGGTCGAATGAGCAGTTCTTC.

The chain combines TRBV10-3 with TRBJ1-5; D might be TRBD1 (6 bases). V was trimmed by 3 bases and J by 9 bases, leaving 36 bases between them. Germline V gene data show CDR1 as ENHRY and CDR2 as SYGVKD. The CDR3 is made up of 21 amino acids. The CDR3 DNA reads TGTGCCATCAGTGATACTCCGCCGGACAGCCCTTATAGCAATCAGCCCCGGCCCCAGCATTTT. Translated: CAISDTPPDSPYSNQPRPQHF.

This clonotype was counted a few times. The chain combines TRBV11-3 with TRBJ1-1, with 7 bases matching TRBD1. The CDR3 contains 16 residues. In germline, CDR1 is SGHNT, CDR2 YENEEA. The V gene end was trimmed by 0 bases and the J gene end by 6 bases; junction bases not matched to a gene: 10. CDR3 sequence reads: CASSLDVDRAIPEAFF. The DNA of the CDR3 is TGTGCCAGCAGCTTAGATGTCGACAGGGCGATCCCTGAAGCTTTCTTT. Supplemented by reference TRBV11-3 and TRBJ1-1, the full variable domain reads EAGVVQSPRYKIIEKKQPVAFWCNPISGHNTLYWYLQNLGQGPELLIRYENEEAVDDSQLPKDRFSAERLKGVDSTLKIQPAELGDSAVYLCASSLDVDRAIPEAFFGQGTRLTVV.

V is TRBV4-1 and J is TRBJ1-3; D uncertain. Trimming took off 1 base at V and 4 bases at J, with 2 bases between the two ends. This CDR3 comprises 12 residues. Per germline, CDR1 MGHRA and CDR2 YSYEKL. The CDR3 loop reads CASSQVGNTIYF. Here the CDR3 DNA reads TGCGCCAGCAGCCAAGTCGGAAACACCATATATTTT.

The chain employs TRBV4-2 and TRBJ2-1, with no clear D. Germline CDR1 and CDR2: LGHNA and YNFKEQ. The CDR3 sequence is 17 residues long. V was pared by 3 bases and J by 0 bases, with 15 bases between. The CDR3 nucleotides read TGTGCCAGCAGCCAGGCTACAGCGAGGAGCTCCTACAATGAGCAGTTCTTC. As protein: CASSQATARSSYNEQFF.

The gene calls are TRBV20-1 and TRBJ2-7, with a weak D call TRBD1 (5 bases). The germline V and J ends were trimmed by 5 bases and 3 bases, with 14 bases remaining between them. The germline CDR1 and CDR2 sequences are DFQATT and SNEGSKA (reference sequence). The CDR3 sequence is 13 residues long. In DNA, the CDR3 is TGCAGTGCTTTGACAGTTTCGAACTACGAGCAGTACTTC. Translating it yields CSALTVSNYEQYF.

A remark on this clonotype: Its ends do not fully match the called genes, so a read error is possible. V usage is TRBV7-3 and J usage is TRBJ2-5, with TRBD2 matching over 8 bases. The closer fit of TRBJ2-7 to the DNA end suggests the J call may be wrong. The CDR3 totals 15 residues. Germline V CDR1 and CDR2: SGHTA, FQGTGA. The DNA of the CDR3 is TGCGCCAGCAGCCCATCTCCGGGACTAGTCTACGAGCAGTACTTC. Protein sequence: CASSPSPGLVYEQYF.

This chain uses TRBV3-1 with TRBJ1-1; 8 bases are shared with TRBD1. V lost 4 bases and J lost 3; bases outside the gene matches: 4. The CDR3 runs to 14 residues. Per germline, CDR1 LGHDT and CDR2 YNNKEL (reference sequence). CDR3 residues: CASSLRTGHTEAFF. The CDR3 nucleotides read TGTGCCAGCAGCCTACGGACAGGGCACACTGAAGCTTTCTTT.

The V and J genes are TRBV20-1 and TRBJ1-5, with D uncertain. This CDR3 region has 13 residues. Germline CDR1 reads DFQATT; CDR2 reads SNEGSKA (reference sequence). V lost 1 base and J 3 bases, leaving 7 bases between the germline ends. The CDR3 loop reads CSARAGLNQPQHF. The DNA of the CDR3 is TGCAGTGCTAGAGCAGGTCTCAATCAGCCCCAGCATTTT.

This chain links TRBV5-1 with TRBJ2-1, with 7 bases fitting TRBD2. Germline trimming cut 1 base from V and 6 bases from J; bases unmatched to any gene: 4. Germline CDR1 is SGHRS and CDR2 is YFSETQ. The CDR3 totals 14 residues. For the CDR3, the DNA is TGCGCCAGCAGCTTGTTTAGCGGGCTCAATGAGCAGTTCTTC. The encoded protein is CASSLFSGLNEQFF.

V gene TRBV20-1 combines with J gene TRBJ2-7; perhaps TRBD2 as D (6 bases). Trimming removed 6 bases at V and 6 bases at J, with 15 bases between. Per the germline V gene, CDR1 is DFQATT and CDR2 is SNEGSKA (reference sequence). The CDR3 runs 12 residues. CDR3 sequence reads: CSASGGPGEQYF. For the CDR3, the DNA is TGCAGTGCCTCAGGAGGGCCCGGCGAGCAGTACTTC.

The chain carries TRBV20-1 and TRBJ2-3; D is perhaps TRBD2 (5 bases). From germline, CDR1 is DFQATT and CDR2 SNEGSKA (reference sequence). The germline V and J ends were trimmed by 4 bases and 0 bases, with 14 bases remaining between them. The CDR3 has 15 amino acids. CDR3 sequence reads: CSATHQRTSTDTQYF. CDR3 nucleotides: TGCAGTGCTACCCATCAGCGGACTAGCACAGATACGCAGTATTTT.

Details on this clonotype: Relative to the germline gene, one junction end is altered; a read error may explain this. V is TRBV2 and J is TRBJ2-3; either TRBD1 or TRBD2 may supply D (6 bases each). CDR1 is SNHLY and CDR2 is FYNNEI in the germline V gene. This CDR3 is built from 13 residues. The CDR3 protein is CARTGTSTATQYF. The CDR3 DNA is TGTGCCAGGACAGGTACTAGCACAGCTACGCAGTATTTT. The variable domain in full, with the rest retrieved from reference TRBV2 and TRBJ2-3, is EPEVTQTPSHQVTQMGQEVILRCVPISNHLYFYWYRQILGQKVEFLVSFYNNEISEKSEIFDDQFSVERPDGSNFTLKIRSTKLEDSAMYFCARTGTSTATQYFGPGTRLTVL.

This sequence joins TRBV7-2 and TRBJ2-7; D may be TRBD1 (6 bases). Germline values: CDR1 SGHTA, CDR2 FQGNSA. The CDR3 length is 16 residues. Trimming cost V 5 bases and J 3 bases, with 20 bases left between them. CDR3 nucleotides: TGTGCCAGCAGCCCGGATGGGGGCGGGCCATTCTACGAGCAGTACTTC. Protein sequence: CASSPDGGGPFYEQYF.

The rearrangement links TRBV7-9 to TRBJ2-7; D is possibly TRBD1 (5 bases). The tail of the sequence fits TRBJ2-5 better, so the J call may be wrong. Germline lookup yields CDR1 SEHNR and CDR2 FQNEAQ (reference sequence). The CDR3 totals 14 residues. DNA of the CDR3: TGTGCCAGCAGCCCAGTAGGCGGACAAAAGACCCAGTACTTC. Translation: CASSPVGGQKTQYF.

The genes are TRBV6-5 and TRBJ2-7; D might be TRBD1 (6 bases). Germline V CDR1 and CDR2: MNHEY, SVGAGI. This CDR3 contains 14 residues. V lost 4 bases and J lost 2, with 12 bases in between. The CDR3 DNA reads TGTGCCAGCAGTTCCTCCCAGGGGCCCTACGAGCAGTACTTC. Its translation is CASSSSQGPYEQYF.

The rearrangement joins TRBV3-1 to TRBJ2-1, with D possibly matching TRBD2 (6 bases). Trimming removed 3 bases from V and 7 bases from J, with 10 bases in between. There are 13 residues in the CDR3. Germline V gene lookup returns CDR1 LGHDT and CDR2 YNNKEL (reference sequence). CDR3 region: CASSHLGGNEQFF. As DNA, the CDR3 is TGTGCCAGCAGCCATTTGGGGGGAAATGAGCAGTTCTTC.

V is TRBV10-3 and J is TRBJ2-3, with 12 bases lining up with TRBD2. The CDR3 runs 15 residues. Germline loops: CDR1 ENHRY, CDR2 SYGVKD. Unmatched junction bases numbered 9, after V lost 8 bases and J lost 6 bases. CDR3 sequence (DNA): TGTGCCATCGGGGGCTCTAGCGGGAGGGATGATACGCAGTATTTT. Amino acids: CAIGGSSGRDDTQYF.

This chain joins TRBV4-1 and TRBJ1-6; TRBD1 is a possible D gene (6 bases). The germline CDR1 and CDR2 sequences are MGHRA and YSYEKL. CDR3 size: 15 residues. V was pared by 2 bases and J by 9 bases, with 14 bases between. CDR3 region: CASSQQAGVSSPLHF. The CDR3 DNA follows: TGCGCCAGCAGCCAACAGGCAGGGGTTAGTTCACCCCTCCACTTT.

The chain links TRBV30 to TRBJ2-5, with unresolved D. V lost 0 bases, J lost 1 base, and 9 bases lay in between. Germline V gene data show CDR1 as GTSNPN and CDR2 as SVGIG (reference sequence). The CDR3 has 14 amino acids. CDR3 bases: TGTGCCTGGAGTGTAGGAGCTTTCCAAGAGACCCAGTACTTC. Translating it yields CAWSVGAFQETQYF. The full variable domain, completed using reference TRBV30 and TRBJ2-5, is SQTIHQWPATLVQPVGSPLSLECTVEGTSNPNLYWYRQAAGRGLQLLFYSVGIGQISSEVPQNLSASRPQDRQFILSSKKLLLSDSGFYLCAWSVGAFQETQYFGPGTRLLVL.

This chain uses TRBV6-5 with TRBJ2-1; TRBD1 matches at 7 bases. V lost 5 bases to trimming and J lost 9 bases; unmatched junction nucleotides: 10. This CDR3 contains 14 residues. Germline loops: CDR1 MNHEY, CDR2 SVGAGI. The CDR3 coding sequence is TGTGCCAGCAGTATAGGGCCGTACAGGGGTGAGCAGTTCTTC. Translating it yields CASSIGPYRGEQFF.

J is TRBJ2-5 and V is TRBV20-1, with 8 bases that match TRBD2. The CDR3 runs to 14 residues. Looked up from germline, CDR1 is DFQATT and CDR2 is SNEGSKA (reference sequence). V dropped 6 bases and J dropped 3; count of bases not matched to a gene: 9. CDR3 region: CSAGGVAGKETQYF. The DNA for the CDR3 is TGCAGTGCCGGGGGGGTAGCGGGGAAAGAGACCCAGTACTTC.

This sequence joins TRBV29-1 and TRBJ2-1, with TRBD1 matching 8 bases. This CDR3 contains 13 residues. CDR1 is SQVTM and CDR2 is ANQGSEA in the germline V gene. Trimming took 4 bases from V and 9 from J; bases not matched to a gene: 8. The CDR3 bases are TGCAGCGTTGGCAGGGGGCTAGCAAGTGAGCAGTTCTTC. Encoded protein: CSVGRGLASEQFF.

The V gene is TRBV5-1, the J gene TRBJ2-7, with TRBD2 matching 9 bases. This CDR3 spans 15 amino acids. Germline loops: CDR1 SGHRS, CDR2 YFSETQ. Germline trimming cut 4 bases from V and 5 bases from J; bases unmatched to any gene: 10. The chain's CDR3 is CASSPKREERHEQYF. DNA of the CDR3: TGCGCCAGCAGCCCTAAGCGGGAGGAGAGGCACGAGCAGTACTTC.

The rearrangement links TRBV5-1 to TRBJ2-1; the match to TRBD1 covers 9 bases. The germline V gene has CDR1 SGHRS and CDR2 YFSETQ. The CDR3 is 15 amino acids. V was clipped by 4 bases and J by 1 base; unmatched bases: 3. This CDR3 is CASSGGTGSYNEQFF. The CDR3, as DNA: TGCGCCAGCAGCGGCGGGACAGGGTCCTACAATGAGCAGTTCTTC.

In regard to this clonotype: Just one base apart from a much larger clone, this may be a read error. The J gene is TRBJ1-2, the V gene TRBV12-3 or TRBV12-4; 8 bases line up with TRBD1. J was trimmed by 5 bases and V by 10 bases; bases with no gene match: 15. This CDR3 comprises 15 residues. CDR3 region: CANSPSPTGVYGYTF. CDR3 nucleotides: TGTGCCAACAGCCCATCCCCGACAGGGGTGTATGGCTACACCTTC.

The chain joins TRBV6-2 or TRBV6-3 to TRBJ2-1; D unresolved. Trimming took 11 bases from V and 0 from J, leaving 8 bases between them. CDR1 and CDR2 (germline): MNHEY, SVGEGT. The CDR3 covers 12 residues. CDR3 region: CAASISYNEQFF. CDR3 DNA: TGTGCCGCCAGTATCTCCTACAATGAGCAGTTCTTC.

The chain combines TRBV20-1 with TRBJ2-3; D gene ambiguous. V lost 1 base and J 0 bases, leaving 5 bases between the germline ends. The CDR3 has 13 residues. CDR1 DFQATT and CDR2 SNEGSKA come from the germline V gene (reference sequence). Here the CDR3 DNA reads TGCAGTGCTAGAGCCCTAAGCACAGATACGCAGTATTTT. Translating gives CSARALSTDTQYF.